The present T cell receptor beta chain was sequenced within a study of sequential checkpoint blockade in melanoma. Study-wide context: After both sequences, patients received maintenance nivolumab.

Documented treatment: randomized to nivolumab then ipilimumab (arm A) or the reverse (arm B). Patients had received no earlier DNA-damaging chemotherapy. From thawed PBMCs, live CD3+CD8+ cells negative for CD19 and CD56 were sorted. TCRdb's copy holds only in-frame clones and misses some; the assay was immunoSEQ multiplex PCR. The sample comprises 40,000 or so clones, about nine tenths of which are singletons, and 12% rests with the top ten. Losses at the gene ends were 5 bases for V and 6 bases for J; bases not matched to a gene: 4. CDR1 is SGHTA and CDR2 is FQGTGA in the germline V gene. The length of the CDR3 is 14 residues.

The material sequenced was CD8+ T cells sorted from blood (inferred from file names), taken from a patient given nivolumab and ipilimumab in sequence. The V and J genes are TRBV7-3 and TRBJ2-2, with 9 bases identical to TRBD1. The TCR comes from a human donor with melanoma. CDR3 nucleotides: TGTGCCAGCAGCCCCACAGGGGGCTCCGGGGAGCTGTTTTTT. Translation gives CASSPTGGSGELFF.